These 18 T cell receptor beta chains share one sample of origin, sequenced in a study of T-cell reconstitution after alpha-beta-depleted transplantation in children. Unique molecular identifiers were built into the TCRbeta library. TCRdb reprocessed the PCR reads with MiXCR, giving one entry per CDR3 protein. The data show around 380,000 distinct CDR3 sequences, 11% seen once. The sample in question was PBMCs from the stem cell graft donor, obtained from the stem cell graft. The receptors come from a human donor who donated a stem cell graft to a child with acute myeloid leukemia.

V usage is TRBV20-1 and J usage is TRBJ2-7; 7 nucleotides line up with TRBD1. V gave up 3 bases and J gave up 6 bases; unmatched junction bases: 8. CDR1 DFQATT and CDR2 SNEGSKA come from the germline V gene (reference sequence). The CDR3 extends over 13 amino acids. As DNA, the CDR3 is TGCAGTGCTAGCTCGATTGCAGGGGGCGAGCAGTACGTC. This gives the protein CSASSIAGGEQYV.

This clonotype has just a few counts. The chain combines TRBV25-1 with TRBJ1-6; D unresolved. The germline V gene encodes CDR1 MGHDK and CDR2 SYGVNS. The CDR3 is made up of 14 amino acids. The ends were cut back, 1 base at V and 10 bases at J, with 11 bases in the middle. The CDR3 region is CASSEFKYDSPLHF. The CDR3 nucleotides are TGTGCCAGCAGTGAATTTAAATACGACTCACCCCTCCACTTT. The whole variable domain, remainder taken from reference TRBV25-1 and TRBJ1-6, is EADIYQTPRYLVIGTGKKITLECSQTMGHDKMYWYQQDPGMELHLIHYSYGVNSTEKGDLSSESTVSRIRTEHFPLTLESARPSHTSQYLCASSEFKYDSPLHFGNGTRLTVT.

The chain has TRBV4-1 and TRBJ2-1; D unresolved. Germline V CDR1 and CDR2: MGHRA, YSYEKL. CDR3 length: 12 residues. With 1 base removed from V and 12 bases from J, the gap between germline ends came to 10 bases. The CDR3 spells CASSQAIGGQFF. The CDR3 DNA reads as TGCGCCAGCAGCCAAGCCATCGGTGGGCAGTTCTTC.

As DNA, the CDR3 is TGCAGTTCCTCCGTCGGCTACACCTTC. It codes for CSSSVGYTF. The chain is built from TRBV20-1 and TRBJ1-2; D remains ambiguous. There are 9 residues in the CDR3. V shed 8 bases and J shed 8 bases, with 9 bases lying between them. Germline V gene data show CDR1 as DFQATT and CDR2 as SNEGSKA (reference sequence).

The V and J genes are TRBV5-1 and TRBJ1-4; a possible D gene is TRBD1 (5 bases). V shed 0 bases and J shed 3 bases, with 6 bases lying between them. The CDR3 is 14 residues long. From germline, CDR1 is SGHRS and CDR2 YFSETQ. CDR3 amino acids: CASSLGGSNEKLFF. The CDR3 DNA reads as TGCGCCAGCAGCTTGGGGGGCTCTAATGAAAAACTGTTTTTT.

This clonotype was counted only a few times. CDR3 nucleotide sequence: TGCATCCTTAGGGGGACCTACGAGCAGTACGTC. This sequence encodes CILRGTYEQYV. This chain links TRBV29-1 with TRBJ2-7; D may be TRBD1 (6 bases). CDR3 length: 11 residues. Germline V CDR1 and CDR2: SQVTM, ANQGSEA.

A few counts support this clonotype. The J gene is TRBJ1-1, the V gene TRBV20-1, with D unclear. V lost 7 bases and J 4 bases, leaving 13 bases between the germline ends. This CDR3 contains 12 residues. The V gene's germline CDR1 is DFQATT and CDR2 SNEGSKA (reference sequence). CDR3 loop: CSGRRVGTEAFF. The CDR3 DNA sequence: TGCAGTGGGCGGCGTGTTGGCACTGAAGCTTTCTTT.

This clonotype was counted between two and nine times. CDR3 sequence reads: CSARDLSGLAGESGYNEQFF. In nucleotides, the CDR3 is TGCAGTGCTAGAGATCTATCAGGGCTAGCGGGAGAATCGGGGTACAATGAGCAGTTCTTC. The chain is built from TRBV20-1 and TRBJ2-1; 10 bases agree with TRBD2. This CDR3 region has 20 residues. The J segment lost 4 bases and the V segment lost 0 bases, leaving 18 bases of the junction unmatched. Germline CDR1 is DFQATT and CDR2 is SNEGSKA (reference sequence).

Only a few counts were recorded for this clonotype. The chain has TRBV4-3 and TRBJ1-4; D call uncertain. In germline, CDR1 is LGHNA, CDR2 YSLEER. This CDR3 has 17 amino acids. V lost 0 bases, J lost 0 bases, and 11 bases lay in between. The CDR3 sequence is CASSQDRQAATNEKLFF. The CDR3 coding sequence is TGCGCCAGCAGCCAAGATAGGCAGGCAGCAACTAATGAAAAACTGTTTTTT.

This clonotype was counted only a few times. The V gene is TRBV29-1, the J gene TRBJ2-5; TRBD2 matches at 11 bases. CDR3 size: 14 residues. Germline V lookup: CDR1 SQVTM, CDR2 ANQGSEA. With 4 bases clipped from V and 5 bases from J, the junction kept 6 bases outside the gene matches. This chain's CDR3 is CSVVLLAGVETQYF. The CDR3 DNA sequence: TGCAGCGTTGTCTTACTAGCGGGAGTTGAGACCCAGTACTTC.

This clonotype was recorded at least ten times. CDR3 DNA sequence: TGTGCCAGCAGTTTTGGACTAGCGGGTGTTGAGCAGTTCTTC. It is translated as CASSFGLAGVEQFF. The rearrangement links TRBV6-5 to TRBJ2-1; 11 bases are shared with TRBD2. The CDR3 runs to 14 residues. Germline V gene sequence: CDR1 MNHEY, CDR2 SVGAGI. V was clipped by 4 bases and J by 9 bases; unmatched bases: 5.

There are a few counts of this clonotype. This chain links TRBV5-1 with TRBJ1-2, with D uncertain. V lost 4 bases to trimming and J lost 2 bases, with 9 bases between them. The CDR3 spans 13 residues. Per germline, CDR1 SGHRS and CDR2 YFSETQ. The CDR3 DNA reads as TGCGCCAGCAGCCCCACGATGAACTATGGCTACACCTTC. This encodes CASSPTMNYGYTF.

This clonotype turned up a few times. V is TRBV20-1 and J is TRBJ1-1; D not certain. Germline V gene lookup returns CDR1 DFQATT and CDR2 SNEGSKA (reference sequence). This CDR3 has 15 residues. Trimming removed 0 bases from V and 0 bases from J, with 11 bases in between. CDR3: CSARDRGFMNTEAFF. In nucleotides, the CDR3 is TGCAGTGCTAGAGATCGCGGGTTCATGAACACTGAAGCTTTCTTT.

This clonotype has at least ten counts. The chain employs TRBV5-1 and TRBJ2-1; TRBD2 matches 8 bases. V shed 0 bases and J 2 bases; nucleotides not matched to a gene: 4. This CDR3 is 16 amino acids long. From germline, CDR1 is SGHRS and CDR2 YFSETQ. CDR3 loop: CASSLASGLAYNEQFF. The CDR3 region has the DNA TGCGCCAGCAGCTTGGCTTCGGGACTAGCCTACAATGAGCAGTTCTTC.

This clonotype turned up a few times. The rearrangement joins TRBV4-1 to TRBJ2-3; 9 positions match TRBD2. Trimming at V came to 1 base and at J to 5 bases, leaving 10 bases not matched to a gene. The CDR3 covers 17 residues. Germline CDR1 is MGHRA and CDR2 is YSYEKL. CDR3 DNA: TGCGCCAGCAGCCAAGGCCCGACTGCGGGAGGGCGAGATACGCAGTATTTT. This encodes CASSQGPTAGGRDTQYF.

This chain connects TRBV5-1 to TRBJ2-1; 10 nucleotides match TRBD2. Germline-derived CDR1 and CDR2 are SGHRS and YFSETQ. The length of the CDR3 is 15 residues. The V segment lost 3 bases and the J segment 10 bases; nucleotides outside the gene matches: 10. In nucleotides, the CDR3 is TGCGCCAGCAGCTCCTGGACTAGCGGACTGGGGGAGCAGTTCTTC. Its protein product is CASSSWTSGLGEQFF.

V and J are TRBV7-9 and TRBJ2-7; 9 bases fit TRBD1. V was pared by 2 bases and J by 3 bases, with 2 bases of the junction left unmatched. Germline V CDR1 and CDR2: SEHNR, FQNEAQ (reference sequence). This CDR3 comprises 14 residues. As DNA, the CDR3 is TGTGCCAGCAGCTTATCGGGACAGGGCTACGAGCAGTACTTC. Residues: CASSLSGQGYEQYF. Together with reference TRBV7-9 and TRBJ2-7, the CDR3 gives the full variable domain: DTGVSQNPRHKITKRGQNVTFRCDPISEHNRLYWYRQTLGQGPEFLTYFQNEAQLEKSRLLSDRFSAERPKGSFSTLEIQRTEQGDSAMYLCASSLSGQGYEQYFGPGTRLTVT.

This clonotype was seen only a few times. The chain employs TRBV11-1 and TRBJ1-4; a possible D gene is TRBD1 (5 bases). V was cut by 0 bases and J by 8 bases, with 22 bases left in between. The CDR3 covers 18 residues. Per the germline V gene, CDR1 is SGHAT and CDR2 is FQDESV (reference sequence). CDR3 coding DNA: TGTGCCAGCAGCTTAGCGCCCAGGCGCGGGGGGAAGGTGGAAAAACTGTTTTTT. Translating gives CASSLAPRRGGKVEKLFF.